The clone carrying this TCR beta chain occurred a few times. Its antigen is undetermined. The template used for profiling TCR beta VDJ and CDR3 was genomic DNA. A single record per CDR3 protein comes from TCRdb applying MiXCR to the reads. The table has 180,000 or so distinct CDR3 sequences, 40% to 55% seen once. The CDR3 spans 16 residues. V shed 1 base and J shed 8 bases, with 20 bases lying between them. Germline CDR1 SGDLS, CDR2 YYNGEE. This record comes from a study of CD8+CD57+ T cells in acquired aplastic anemia. Study-wide points: The study found no significant CD8+ Simpson's diversity difference between patients and controls.

The clonotype originates from a human donor in good health. The chain employs TRBV9 and TRBJ2-3; a possible D gene is TRBD2 (6 bases). The sample consisted of sorted CD4+, CD8+, or CD8+CD57+ T cells (not recorded which) from PBMCs. In DNA, the CDR3 is TGTGCCAGCAGCGTACGTGGGGCTAGCGTGTCAGGTACGCAGTATTTT. This codes for CASSVRGASVSGTQYF.